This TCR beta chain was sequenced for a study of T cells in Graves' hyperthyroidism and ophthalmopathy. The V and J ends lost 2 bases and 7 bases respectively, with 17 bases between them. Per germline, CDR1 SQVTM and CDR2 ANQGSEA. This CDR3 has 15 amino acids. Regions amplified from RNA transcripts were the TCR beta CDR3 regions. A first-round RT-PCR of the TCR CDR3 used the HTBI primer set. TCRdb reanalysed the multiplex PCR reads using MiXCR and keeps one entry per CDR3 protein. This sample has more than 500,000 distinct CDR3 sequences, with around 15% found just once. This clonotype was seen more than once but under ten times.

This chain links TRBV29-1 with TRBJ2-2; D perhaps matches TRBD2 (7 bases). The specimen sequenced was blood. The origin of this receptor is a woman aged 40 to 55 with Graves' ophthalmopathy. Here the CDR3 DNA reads TGCAGCGTTGAAATCTCGCGGGGGCGCCTCGGGGAGCTGTTTTTT. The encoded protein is CSVEISRGRLGELFF.